The 25 T cell receptor beta chains given below trace back to one sample, sequenced in a study of blood T cell dynamics during melanoma immunotherapy. Measured with immunoSEQ multiplex PCR; TCRdb has only the in-frame clones, and not every one. Of about 12,000 clones in the sample, more than 75% were seen once. This sample's time point: week 3, after first cycle of checkpoint inhibitor. Source: blood, taken from a patient treated with checkpoint blockade. These receptors originate from a human donor with melanoma.

The gene calls are TRBV18 and TRBJ2-1, with 10 bases matching TRBD2. The CDR3 consists of 14 residues. Germline loops: CDR1 KGHSH, CDR2 LQKENI. Losses at the gene ends were 4 bases for V and 8 bases for J; bases not matched to a gene: 5. In nucleotides, the CDR3 is TGTGCCAGCTCACTCCCCCTAGCGGGAGATGAGCAGTTCTTC. It translates to CASSLPLAGDEQFF.

This clone was counted once. This chain links TRBV5-1 with TRBJ2-1; D remains unclear. Trimming left V 2 bases short and J 7 bases short, with 16 bases between. The germline gives CDR1 SGHRS, CDR2 YFSETQ. The CDR3 runs to 15 residues. CDR3 nucleotides: TGCGCCAGCAGCTTATTAGGGATCCTTGGGAATGAGCAGTTCTTC. It specifies CASSLLGILGNEQFF.

This sequence joins TRBV7-6 and TRBJ1-1; 8 nucleotides agree with TRBD1. This CDR3 is built from 17 residues. The junction had 15 bases not matched to a gene; V was cut back by 5 bases and J by 4 bases. The V gene's germline CDR1 is SGHVS and CDR2 FNYEAQ. CDR3 amino acids: CASSPQAAGGGGTEAFF. CDR3 coding DNA: TGTGCCAGCAGCCCCCAAGCGGCAGGGGGCGGCGGCACTGAAGCTTTCTTT.

This clone is a singleton in its sample. This chain connects TRBV11-3 to TRBJ2-2; D is perhaps TRBD1 or TRBD2 (5 bases each). V was clipped by 4 bases and J by 1 base, with 10 bases between them. The CDR3 has 15 amino acids. Germline V lookup: CDR1 SGHNT, CDR2 YENEEA. The CDR3 bases are TGTGCCAGCAGCTCAGGGACCCTGAACACCGGGGAGCTGTTTTTT. Residues: CASSSGTLNTGELFF.

The chain uses TRBV7-9 and TRBJ2-5; 8 nucleotides match TRBD1. The CDR3 has 17 amino acids. Germline V gene lookup returns CDR1 SEHNR and CDR2 FQNEAQ (reference sequence). Trimming at V came to 5 bases and at J to 2 bases, leaving 13 bases not matched to a gene. The CDR3 spells CASSPDWGTGNQETQYF. The CDR3 DNA follows: TGTGCCAGCAGCCCAGACTGGGGGACAGGCAATCAAGAGACCCAGTACTTC.

V and J are TRBV5-1 and TRBJ2-7, with 8 nucleotides matching TRBD1. This CDR3 is built from 14 residues. V shed 7 bases and J 3 bases; nucleotides not matched to a gene: 9. Germline CDR1 is SGHRS and CDR2 is YFSETQ. The CDR3 nucleotides are TGCGCCAGCCGCAGGACAGGGACCAACTACGAGCAGTACTTC. This encodes CASRRTGTNYEQYF.

This sequence joins TRBV11-1 and TRBJ1-2; tentatively, D is TRBD1 (6 bases). Germline loops: CDR1 SGHAT, CDR2 FQDESV (reference sequence). The length of the CDR3 is 11 residues. Trimming shortened V by 5 bases and J by 8 bases, and 9 bases separated the two germline ends. CDR3 loop: CASSHRDGYTF. The CDR3, as DNA: TGTGCCAGCAGCCACAGGGACGGCTACACCTTC. The full variable domain, with the rest looked up from reference TRBV11-1 and TRBJ1-2, is EAEVAQSPRYKITEKSQAVAFWCDPISGHATLYWYRQILGQGPELLVQFQDESVVDDSQLPKDRFSAERLKGVDSTLKIQPAELGDSAMYLCASSHRDGYTFGSGTRLTVV.

The chain carries TRBV11-3 and TRBJ2-5; 9 bases are a match to TRBD2. The germline gives CDR1 SGHNT, CDR2 YENEEA. The V segment lost 1 base and the J segment 1 base; nucleotides outside the gene matches: 13. CDR3 length: 19 residues. CDR3 DNA sequence: TGTGCCAGCAGCTTAGGGGCTAGCGGGGCCGCCACCCCCCAAGAGACCCAGTACTTC. It encodes CASSLGASGAATPQETQYF.

The chain employs TRBV5-6 and TRBJ1-4, with D unclear. V was cut by 0 bases and J by 8 bases, with 5 bases left in between. Germline CDR1 reads SGHDT; CDR2 reads YYEEEE. The CDR3 runs to 12 residues. The CDR3 loop reads CASSLVSEKLFF. In DNA, the CDR3 is TGTGCCAGCAGCTTGGTTTCAGAAAAACTGTTTTTT.

The genes are TRBV19 and TRBJ1-5, with D maybe TRBD1 (6 bases). The germline CDR1 and CDR2 sequences are LNHDA and SQIVND (reference sequence). The length of the CDR3 is 13 residues. V was clipped by 7 bases and J by 5 bases, with 12 bases between them. In nucleotides, the CDR3 is TGTGCCAGTAAGGCAGGGGCCTATCAGCCCCAGCATTTT. As protein: CASKAGAYQPQHF.

The chain recombines TRBV5-1 with TRBJ2-5; the D gene could be TRBD1 or TRBD2 (7 bases each). From germline, CDR1 is SGHRS and CDR2 YFSETQ. The CDR3 sequence is 13 residues long. The V end lost 7 bases, the J end lost 4 bases, and 14 bases lay between the germline ends. The CDR3 region has the DNA TGCGCCAGCGGGGGGGACAGTTTAGAGACCCAGTACTTC. It specifies CASGGDSLETQYF.

This chain joins TRBV2 and TRBJ2-3; D gene unclear. The length of the CDR3 is 13 residues. V dropped 2 bases and J dropped 9 bases, with 12 bases sitting between them. Germline assignment: CDR1 SNHLY and CDR2 FYNNEI. CDR3 DNA sequence: TGTGCCAGCAGTGAATACCCCACGGGCACGCAGTATTTT. It translates to CASSEYPTGTQYF.

The chain uses TRBV7-2 and TRBJ2-7, with a possible D match to TRBD1 (6 bases). CDR3 size: 15 residues. Per germline, CDR1 SGHTA and CDR2 FQGNSA. Between the trimmed V and J ends, which lost 5 bases and 3 bases, there was a span of 17 bases. The CDR3 bases are TGTGCCAGCAGCCAGGGACACGATATCATCTACGAGCAGTACTTC. Translating it yields CASSQGHDIIYEQYF.

The chain uses TRBV5-6 and TRBJ2-1; 8 bases match TRBD2. CDR3 length equals 16 residues. Germline assignment: CDR1 SGHDT and CDR2 YYEEEE. Trimming removed 0 bases from V and 5 bases from J; junction bases left unmatched: 7. CDR3 protein: CASSLAGTRPNNEQFF. The CDR3, as DNA: TGTGCCAGCAGCTTGGCGGGGACTAGACCTAACAATGAGCAGTTCTTC.

The chain joins TRBV6-6 to TRBJ2-1; 10 bases fit TRBD1. V gave up 5 bases and J gave up 9 bases; unmatched junction bases: 10. The germline V gene has CDR1 MNHNY and CDR2 SVGAGI (reference sequence). The CDR3 extends over 15 amino acids. The CDR3 DNA reads TGTGCCAGCAGTCAAACCGGGACAGGGGTGATTGAGCAGTTCTTC. Protein product: CASSQTGTGVIEQFF.

The chain is built from TRBV2 and TRBJ1-4; D possibly corresponds to TRBD1 (6 bases). Germline V lookup: CDR1 SNHLY, CDR2 FYNNEI. V was pared by 6 bases and J by 8 bases, with 16 bases between. The CDR3 has 14 amino acids. CDR3 DNA: TGTGCCAGCAGCGGGGAGGGGGAAGGGGAAAAACTGTTTTTT. Its translation: CASSGEGEGEKLFF. Filled out from reference TRBV2 and TRBJ1-4, the complete variable domain reads EPEVTQTPSHQVTQMGQEVILRCVPISNHLYFYWYRQILGQKVEFLVSFYNNEISEKSEIFDDQFSVERPDGSNFTLKIRSTKLEDSAMYFCASSGEGEGEKLFFGSGTQLSVL.

This chain joins TRBV11-2 and TRBJ1-1; maybe TRBD1 (6 bases). Germline V gives CDR1 SGHAT, CDR2 FQNNGV. The V end lost 2 bases, the J end lost 5 bases, and 12 bases lay between the germline ends. CDR3 size: 14 residues. The CDR3 protein is CASSLSTQGTEAFF. The CDR3 DNA reads as TGTGCCAGCAGCTTATCCACACAGGGTACTGAAGCTTTCTTT. The whole variable domain, remainder taken from reference TRBV11-2 and TRBJ1-1, is EAGVAQSPRYKIIEKRQSVAFWCNPISGHATLYWYQQILGQGPKLLIQFQNNGVVDDSQLPKDRFSAERLKGVDSTLKIQPAKLEDSAVYLCASSLSTQGTEAFFGQGTRLTVV.

The chain joins TRBV7-9 to TRBJ1-5, with 11 bases identical to TRBD1. Trimming took 3 bases from V and 7 from J; bases not matched to a gene: 2. The CDR3 extends over 14 amino acids. Germline V lookup: CDR1 SEHNR, CDR2 FQNEAQ (reference sequence). The CDR3 sequence is CASSLGQGGQPQHF. CDR3 bases: TGTGCCAGCAGCTTGGGACAGGGGGGACAGCCCCAGCATTTT.

The chain joins TRBV29-1 to TRBJ1-4; perhaps TRBD1 as D (5 bases). Trimming removed 6 bases at V and 3 bases at J, with 11 bases between. Per the germline V gene, CDR1 is SQVTM and CDR2 is ANQGSEA. The CDR3 totals 13 residues. The CDR3 here is CSVRGSANEKLFF. The CDR3 coding sequence is TGCAGCGTGCGGGGGTCGGCTAATGAAAAACTGTTTTTT.

The chain recombines TRBV6-1 with TRBJ2-1, with D possibly matching TRBD2 (6 bases). CDR3 length: 15 amino acids. Trimming shortened V by 4 bases and J by 3 bases, and 13 bases separated the two germline ends. Germline CDR1 and CDR2: MNHNS and SASEGT. The CDR3 sequence is CASSGTLGGYNEQFF. CDR3 nucleotide sequence: TGTGCCAGCAGTGGTACGTTGGGAGGCTACAATGAGCAGTTCTTC.

The CDR3 spells CASSPGLAGENEQFF. As DNA, the CDR3 is TGTGCCAGCTCACCCGGACTAGCGGGAGAGAATGAGCAGTTCTTC. This chain links TRBV18 with TRBJ2-1, with 13 bases matching TRBD2. This CDR3 is built from 15 residues. The V gene's germline CDR1 is KGHSH and CDR2 LQKENI. V shed 3 bases, J shed 7 bases, and the junction held 3 bases outside the gene matches.

The table lists this clone with a few counts. CDR3 coding DNA: TGTGCCAGCAGCTTTCGGTCAGCAATGAACACTGAAGCTTTCTTT. Protein sequence: CASSFRSAMNTEAFF. The V gene is TRBV5-4, the J gene TRBJ1-1, with D unclear. The V gene's germline CDR1 is SGHNT and CDR2 YYREEE (reference sequence). The CDR3 sequence is 15 residues long. The V and J ends lost 2 bases and 0 bases respectively, with 11 bases between them. Supplemented by reference TRBV5-4 and TRBJ1-1, the full variable domain reads ETGVTQSPTHLIKTRGQQVTLRCSSQSGHNTVSWYQQALGQGPQFIFQYYREEENGRGNFPPRFSGLQFPNYSSELNVNALELDDSALYLCASSFRSAMNTEAFFGQGTRLTVV.

This chain connects TRBV5-1 to TRBJ2-4; 8 nucleotides align to TRBD1. V lost 3 bases and J lost 6; bases outside the gene matches: 2. CDR1 and CDR2 (germline): SGHRS, YFSETQ. The CDR3 totals 13 residues. The CDR3 nucleotides read TGCGCCAGCAGCTCAGGACAGGGAAACATTCAGTACTTC. It encodes CASSSGQGNIQYF.

The rearrangement links TRBV4-2 to TRBJ2-5, with TRBD2 matching over 11 bases. This CDR3 is built from 16 residues. CDR1 LGHNA and CDR2 YNFKEQ come from the germline V gene. With V trimmed by 3 bases and J by 11 bases, 14 bases remained unmatched. The CDR3 reads CASSHDPLAGDREQYF. As DNA, the CDR3 is TGTGCCAGCAGCCACGATCCACTAGCGGGAGATCGTGAGCAGTACTTC.

The rearrangement joins TRBV19 to TRBJ2-1; no clear D. Trimming left V 8 bases short and J 5 bases short, with 10 bases between. This CDR3 is built from 12 residues. The germline gives CDR1 LNHDA, CDR2 SQIVND (reference sequence). This chain's CDR3 is CASVNYHNEQFF. In DNA form, the CDR3 reads TGTGCCAGTGTTAACTACCACAATGAGCAGTTCTTC.